A selection of T cell receptor beta chains follows, all from one sample in a study of cytomegalovirus exposure and HLA in healthy donors. TCRdb's copy holds only in-frame clones and misses some; the assay was immunoSEQ multiplex PCR. Of fewer than 350,000 clones in the sample, around 90% were seen once. The sequenced sample consisted of PBMCs. All receptors derive from a woman between 18 and 29 years old in good health and CMV-seronegative. Each CDR3 is given with its conserved first and last residue. The order of the fields is J gene, D gene, V gene, clone size, CDR3 DNA, CDR3 protein. A D gene is named only where the DNA matches it firmly. Clone sizes are given selectively: once, few, many, or a class where the clone is expanded.

TRBJ1-6 | - | TRBV2 | once | TGTGCCAGCAGTGACCCACAGGGCTCCTATAATTCACCCCTCCACTTT | CASSDPQGSYNSPLHF
TRBJ2-2 | - | TRBV2 | - | TGTGCCAGCACAAAAGACAGACACAACACCGGGGAGCTGTTTTTT | CASTKDRHNTGELFF
TRBJ1-2 | - | TRBV27 | once | TGTGCCAGCAGACTTGGGGGCGCCTATGGCTACACCTTC | CASRLGGAYGYTF
TRBJ2-7 | - | TRBV6-5 | - | TGTGCCAGCAGTAGACAGTCCTACGAGCAGTACTTC | CASSRQSYEQYF
TRBJ2-2 | TRBD1 | TRBV30 | - | TGTGCCTGGAGTACCGGACAGGGGGCGAGGCGAGGGGAGCTGTTTTTT | CAWSTGQGARRGELFF
TRBJ2-1 | - | TRBV18 | - | TGTGCCAGCTCACCTCCACAGGGTTTGGACAATGAGCAGTTCTTC | CASSPPQGLDNEQFF
TRBJ2-7 | TRBD1 | TRBV7-9 | - | TGTGCCAGCAGCTCGACAGGGGCGGGCGAGCAGTACTTC | CASSSTGAGEQYF
TRBJ2-7 | TRBD1 | TRBV5-4 | - | TGTGCCAGCAGCTCCCGGACAGGGCAAGGGGGCTACGAGCAGTACTTC | CASSSRTGQGGYEQYF
TRBJ2-7 | TRBD2 | TRBV5-6 | - | TGTGCCAGCAGCACCGGGACTAGAAAATACGAGCAGTACTTC | CASSTGTRKYEQYF
TRBJ1-3 | TRBD1 | TRBV6-5 | - | TGTGCCAGCAGTTCCGTAGGGGGCGCGGCTGGAAACACCATATATTTT | CASSSVGGAAGNTIYF
TRBJ2-7 | TRBD2 | TRBV5-1 | - | TGCGCCAGCAGCTTGGGGGCGGCAGCGGGGGGGCAATTCAGCGTTTACGAGCAGTACTTC | CASSLGAAAGGQFSVYEQYF
TRBJ1-6 | TRBD1 | TRBV9 | - | TGTGCCAGCAGCCCCCAAGGGACAGGGAGTTCACCCCTCCACTTT | CASSPQGTGSSPLHF
TRBJ1-2 | TRBD1 | TRBV5-5 | - | TGTGCCAGCAGGGAACGGGACAGGGGACTCTATGGCTACACCTTC | CASRERDRGLYGYTF
TRBJ1-2 | - | TRBV27 | - | TGTGCCAGCAGTCCCTTTCAGGGGAGCGGCTACACCTTC | CASSPFQGSGYTF
TRBJ2-1 | TRBD2 | TRBV7-3 | once | TGTGCCAGCAGCCCGACTAGCGGGGGGGCCAATGAGCAGTTCTTC | CASSPTSGGANEQFF
TRBJ1-2 | - | TRBV5-4 | - | TGTGCCAGCACGACCCGCGCGGGGGGCTACACCTTC | CASTTRAGGYTF
TRBJ1-2 | - | TRBV7-9 | - | TGTGCCACACGTAGAGGGTATAACTATGGCTACACCTTC | CATRRGYNYGYTF
TRBJ2-5 | TRBD1 | TRBV5-4 | - | TGTGCCAGCAGCTTCGAGGACAGGGGGCGAGAGACCCAGTACTTC | CASSFEDRGRETQYF
TRBJ1-5 | - | TRBV30 | - | TGTGCCTGGAGTGGGGGGACCGGGGGTCAGCCCCAGCATTTT | CAWSGGTGGQPQHF
TRBJ2-1 | - | TRBV4-1 | - | TGCGCCAGCAGCCAAGAAGGGGGGGTTTCCTACAATGAGCAGTTCTTC | CASSQEGGVSYNEQFF
TRBJ2-5 | TRBD1 | TRBV5-1 | - | TGCGCCAGCAGCTTGAGAGGGGGCCCCTCACAAGAGACCCAGTACTTC | CASSLRGGPSQETQYF
TRBJ1-5 | - | TRBV6-5 | - | TGTGCCAGCAGTGGCTGGGCCGGGGGGAATCAGCCCCAGCATTTT | CASSGWAGGNQPQHF